This T cell receptor beta chain was identified in a study of cytomegalovirus exposure and HLA in healthy donors (dated by TCRdb to between 2016 and 2019). About the study as a whole: An earlier analysis of several hundred of the donors reported roughly 300 Gb of sequence data and roughly 110 million unique TCR beta sequences from about 179 million T cells. An early release covering roughly 640 HLA-typed donors comprised 300 to 350 gigabases of sequencing data and tens of millions of unique TCR sequences. The study used immunosequencing to profile the T cell repertoires of 666 subjects and linked those repertoires to cytomegalovirus serostatus. Rather than using new phenotypic data, the later analysis identified candidate immune exposures from TCR beta sequences and from how often those sequences occurred across donors. In an earlier analysis of 500 to 650 of the donors, high-throughput TCR beta sequencing was used to judge whether each TCR beta V gene segment behaved as functional or pseudogenic. The number of donors typed differed by locus, with about 629-630 for A, B, C, DRB1 and DQB1, 522 for DQA1, 600 to 610 for DPA1, and over 400 for DPB1. Among around 400 genotyped donors of the cohort, an average of about 240,000 unique TCR beta nucleotide sequences were sequenced per donor, 15% to 20% of them non-productive. The aim of the study was to test whether cataloging public T cell receptors could identify signatures of past pathogen exposure. A separate validation cohort of 100 to 150 different subjects was used in addition to the roughly 700-subject first cohort. Roughly 5 DR-DQ haplotypes were handled as single units for association and clustering because linkage in the cohort was strong. High-throughput TCR immunosequencing, statistical association of individual TCRs with disease status, and machine learning were combined to predict cytomegalovirus infection status. Among the roughly 400 genotyped donors, around 81% belonged to the genetic ancestry cluster associated with self-reported Caucasian donors. Every discovery cohort repertoire had been produced on one sequencing platform. HLA typing covered class I and class II loci at four-digit resolution. Alongside the repertoire data, information on donor age, sex, ethnicity and CMV serostatus was compiled. A later genetic analysis took genome-wide SNP genotypes for about 65% of the roughly 670 donors and used that subset as a discovery cohort. A later analysis re-analyzed previously published TCR beta repertoires from roughly 600 donors and added high-resolution HLA genotyping to study TCR occurrence patterns.

Counted from cysteine to phenylalanine, this CDR3 has 16 amino acids. Only the CDR3 portion is preserved as DNA: 48 bases, with reading frame beginning at the first base. V loses 0 bases of germline sequence and J loses 2 bases, and the interval between the two ends is 15 bases. Per the germline V gene, SGHRS is the CDR1 and YFSETQ is the CDR2. In total, 500 to 700 healthy bone marrow donors made up the cohort. At the time of sampling, every cohort member was nominally healthy, though immune exposures that went unrecorded were likely present. The donor tested CMV seropositive, placing the donor among the 289 seropositive members of the cohort. A peripheral blood sample was provided by each donor, and peripheral blood mononuclear cells were used for TCR beta sequencing. Genomic DNA extraction from the blood cell samples was performed with the Qiagen DNeasy Blood Extraction Kit. General findings and caveats noted by the study authors: Because HLA typing was unavailable for some donors at each locus, only the typed subset was used in association tests. In an earlier analysis of 587 of the donors, most TCR beta V segments appeared in productive rearrangements about 87% or about 30% of the time, broadly matching IMGT annotations. Approximately 18 rarely observed V segments, including chromosome 9 orphons, were excluded from the earlier analysis of approximately 500 of the donors because counts were too low. Some IMGT-functional V segments, including TRBV6-2 and TRBV6-3, could not be told apart with the 87-base-pair reads, so those segments were excluded. A further reported finding was that TCR beta sequences accurately predicted the HLA-A and HLA-B alleles for most subjects in the first cohort. Most CMV-associated TCR beta chains appeared to be HLA-restricted in a later analysis, and the HLA associations seemed to be driven largely by CMV exposure. According to a later genetic analysis, donors in an Asian-associated ancestry cluster had fewer N-insertions in productive TCRs than the approximately 700-donor mean. A few of the identified cytomegalovirus-associated TCR beta chains were confirmed in vitro to be specific for cytomegalovirus antigens. The authors suggested that the approach could potentially be generalized to other disease states and immunological phenotypes. In a later analysis, around 17,000 TCR beta sequences were associated with specific HLA alleles at a false discovery rate of 0.05. When HLA alleles, especially DR and DQ, strongly co-occurred, TCR associations were difficult to assign to individual alleles. The study gave a list of 150 to 200 TCR beta chains associated with cytomegalovirus. The classifier was reported to diagnose cytomegalovirus status with high specificity and sensitivity in both the original cohort and the validation cohort. Linkage disequilibrium might explain the correlated functional status among segregating V segments, but an unknown experimental factor could not be ruled out. CMV serostatus was the only immune exposure information available for the cohort. A later analysis found that HLA-associated TCR beta chains were more clonally expanded and had lower generation probabilities than equally common non-associated chains. According to a later analysis, TCR association rates differed among HLA loci, with DRB1 alleles showing the most associated TCRs and HLA-C alleles showing the fewest. The presence/absence analyses assumed that sequencing depth was roughly uniform across donors, and that assumption may not be true. The sequencing pipeline was judged likely to have produced a cluster of highly shared sequence variants as a technical artifact. In this cohort, only TCR beta chains were sequenced, and detectable features were limited by the absence of alpha or paired-chain data. In a later analysis, several top co-occurrence clusters were reported to appear linked to parvovirus B19, influenza, CMV and Epstein-Barr virus. An association between a missense DCLRE1C variant and V-gene and J-gene trimming of TCR beta chains was found in a later genetic analysis and replicated in an independent cohort. Most TCR sequences were seen in very few donors, while some public TCRs were found in many individuals.

Notes on this clone: No antigen is known for it. No per-base quality is available; no much larger clone lies one base away.

The library came from the immunoSEQ multiplex PCR assay. For the multiplex PCR, a mixture combining 60 forward primers for TCR Vbeta segments and 13 reverse primers for TCR Jbeta segments was used. A multiplex PCR assay on genomic DNA amplified the CDR3 region of rearranged TCR beta genes. Amplified TCR beta libraries were sequenced as 87-base-pair reads on the Illumina HiSeq System. Under the source paper's analysis protocol: In a later analysis, tens of millions of unique TCR beta chains were counted across the 500 to 700 repertoires, and approximately 9.9 million of these chains were shared by at least two donors. Raw reads were error-corrected and collapsed into unique sequences with a nearest-neighbor algorithm that merged closely related sequences to remove PCR and sequencing errors. CDR3 sequences were aligned to IMGT reference sequences to assign V, D and J gene segments. Each retained sequence needed at least a six-nucleotide match to both a V gene segment and a J gene segment. A rearrangement was called productive if the CDR3 had no stop codons and remained in frame with V and J, and every other rearrangement was called non-productive. CDR3 was defined according to IMGT convention as the region running from the second conserved V-encoded cysteine to the conserved J-encoded phenylalanine. The earlier analysis of some 600 of the donors excluded sequences that lacked an unambiguous match to a single V gene segment. In an earlier analysis of 450 to 700 of the donors, V segments were called functional above 56.7% productive rearrangements and were called segregating when the between-donor standard deviation exceeded 5%. A statistical classification framework was built for diagnosing cytomegalovirus status from the catalog of TCR beta chain sequences. V and J gene assignment, in a later analysis, came from comparing TCR nucleotide sequences with IMGT/GENE-DB human TR gene sequences. The TCRdist pipeline was used in a later analysis to assign CDR3 sequences and most-parsimonious VDJ recombination scenarios. A later analysis defined each TCR beta chain by its CDR3 amino acid sequence plus V-gene family, and excluded reads lacking a unique V-gene family. As a way to deal with suspected cross-contamination and a sequencing artifact, a later analysis dropped 450 to 600 nucleotide sequences that were highly shared and had low generation probability. In a later analysis, a clonal expansion index was calculated for each public chain from normalized within-repertoire ranks of inferred template counts. Generation probabilities in a later analysis came from a VDJ recombination model fitted to out-of-frame rearrangements, and those results were checked against IGoR. A later analysis scored TCR-TCR, TCR-HLA and TCR-CMV co-occurrence with hypergeometric tests, applying a repertoire-size bias correction to TCR pairs. False discovery rates were estimated in a later analysis by permuting HLA or CMV assignments 20 times. A later analysis grouped co-occurring TCRs with DBSCAN, adding TCRdist sequence similarity when clustering within HLA-allele-positive subsets. Repertoires with fewer than 30,000 or more than 120,000 public chains, plus five repertoires with anomalous nucleotide sharing, were excluded from co-occurrence clustering. The clones in this table, taken by TCRdb from immuneACCESS, are in-frame only. Not every clone is retained; where verified, under half of the shortfall comes from an unresolved V gene, and the cause of the rest is unknown. V, J and clone size were drawn from that table, and D and trimming were deduced from the DNA. The sample data list approximately 300,000 clones, and approximately 84% of these were observed just once. The ten largest clones represent more than 1.5% of the sample.

The sequencing sample was made of PBMCs. The receptor chain draws on TRBV5-1 and TRBJ2-7; perhaps TRBD1 is the D gene, with 6 bases matching. This TCR derives from a woman between 40 and 50 years old in good health and CMV-seropositive. The CDR3 has the sequence CASSLGAWDKAYEQYF. The DNA reads as follows: TGCGCCAGCAGCTTGGGAGCTTGGGACAAAGCCTACGAGCAGTACTTC.